This T cell receptor (beta chain) originates from a study of blood T cell repertoires in COVID-19. Study information: Acute and convalescent COVID-19 specimens originated in the United States, Italy and Spain. The analysed material was cDNA or gDNA that came from T cells, B-cell-depleted T cells, or PBMCs.

This table comes from immunoSEQ multiplex PCR, and its TCRdb copy is limited to in-frame clones, with some not included. The table includes hundreds of thousands of clones, 86% detected once. This clone was counted a single time. Germline loops: CDR1 LGHDT, CDR2 YNNKEL (reference sequence). V was clipped by 4 bases and J by 3 bases, with 10 bases between them. The length of the CDR3 is 14 residues. Input material: peripheral blood. This TCR was sampled from a woman aged 45-65 years with acute or convalescent COVID-19. The chain combines TRBV3-1 (or the pseudogene TRBV3-2) with TRBJ2-1; D remains unclear. The CDR3 region is CASSRRASYNEQFF. The CDR3 nucleotides read TGTGCCAGCAGCCGCCGAGCTAGCTACAATGAGCAGTTCTTC.